This T cell receptor (beta chain) appears in the sequencing data of a study of human T cells and chemical hapten exposure. Turning to the study itself: 2% DPC applied to a roughly 2 cm by roughly 2 cm arm area sensitized donors. Across samples, TCR yields varied, mostly owing to small differences in pooled library volumes. The upper back received 0.01% DPC by patch testing, with results read at 6 days.

The germline V gene encodes CDR1 SQVTM and CDR2 ANQGSEA. This CDR3 has 13 residues. Trimming at V came to 5 bases and at J to 4 bases, leaving 4 bases not matched to a gene. The table lists this clonotype with many counts. As the library was built, unique molecular identifiers were attached to individual cDNA molecules. A single record per CDR3 protein comes from TCRdb applying MiXCR to the RACE reads. The table shows about 59,000 distinct CDR3 sequences, with 11% occurring only once. The sample's time point: pre-sensitization, week 0. The treatment is: therapeutic diphenylcyclopropenone sensitization with weekly scalp DPC.

This clonotype originated in a woman aged 40 to 50 with alopecia areata. Some clones in this sample may be carry-over from other donors' samples. The chain couples TRBV29-1 to TRBJ2-2; 7 positions match TRBD1. Sequencing used whole blood, obtained in connection with sensitization to the hapten diphenylcyclopropenone (DPC). CDR3 DNA: TGCAGCGTTCGGACAGGTGGCACCGGGGAGCTGTTTTTT. Residues: CSVRTGGTGELFF.